These T cell receptor beta chains were read from a single sample in a study of technical replicates of blood from a handful of donors. Assay used: immunoSEQ multiplex PCR; TCRdb lists only in-frame clones, some missing. The sample has around 83,000 clones, around 94% seen once. The sequenced sample consisted of T cells isolated from PBMCs. These receptors were taken from a human donor in good health. Both conserved end residues are part of each CDR3. A D gene is named only where the DNA matches it firmly.

j_call d_call v_call cdr3_nt cdr3_aa
TRBJ1-2 TRBD1 TRBV19 TGTGCCAGTAGCTCTGGACAGGGCAACTATGGCTACACCTTC CASSSGQGNYGYTF
TRBJ2-5 NA TRBV19 TGTGCCAGTAGTATAGTGGGGGCACGGGGGGCGCAGGAGACCCAGTACTTC CASSIVGARGAQETQYF
TRBJ2-7 NA TRBV18 TGTGCCAGCTCACCAGGGGCAGGCCGGGCTTACGAGCAGTACTTC CASSPGAGRAYEQYF
TRBJ1-4 TRBD1 TRBV28 TGTGCCAGCAGTTCCGTCAGGGGGAATGAAAAACTGTTTTTT CASSSVRGNEKLFF
TRBJ1-1 NA TRBV5-1 TGCGCCAGCAGCTTGGATAGGGGGACTGAAGCTTTCTTT CASSLDRGTEAFF
TRBJ2-7 TRBD2 TRBV4-1 TGCGCCAGCAGCCAAAGCCTGCTAGCGGGAGGGCCCCACGAGCAGTACTTC CASSQSLLAGGPHEQYF
TRBJ1-2 NA TRBV6-5 TGTGCCAGCAGTCCTTATCCACTTTATGGCTACACCTTC CASSPYPLYGYTF
TRBJ2-7 TRBD1 TRBV5-1 TGCGCCAGCGGAGATTCCGGGACAGGGGGCGGTTACGAGCAGTACTTC CASGDSGTGGGYEQYF
TRBJ2-7 NA TRBV15 TGTGCCACCAGCCTAGGAGGGGACTACGAGCAGTACTTC CATSLGGDYEQYF
TRBJ1-4 NA TRBV11-3 TGTGCCAGCAGCTCTACAGGGAGGGTTAATGAAAAACTGTTTTTT CASSSTGRVNEKLFF
TRBJ2-7 NA TRBV4-1 TGCGCCAGCAGCCAGATCGCGGGACAGCAAACTTACGAGCAGTACTTC CASSQIAGQQTYEQYF